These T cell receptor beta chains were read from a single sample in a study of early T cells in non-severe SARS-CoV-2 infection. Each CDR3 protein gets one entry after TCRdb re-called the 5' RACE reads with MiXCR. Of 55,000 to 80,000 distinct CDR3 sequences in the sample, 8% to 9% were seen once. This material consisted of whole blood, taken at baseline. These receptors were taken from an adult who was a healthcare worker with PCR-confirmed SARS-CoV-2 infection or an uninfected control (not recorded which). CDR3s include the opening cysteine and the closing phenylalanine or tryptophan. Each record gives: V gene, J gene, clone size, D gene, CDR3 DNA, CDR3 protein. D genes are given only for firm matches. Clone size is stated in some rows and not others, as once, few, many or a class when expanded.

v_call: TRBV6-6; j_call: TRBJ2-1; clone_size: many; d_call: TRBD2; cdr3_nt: TGTGCCAGCAGTTACTCGTGGCTAGCGGATCTCTACAATGAGCAGTTCTTC; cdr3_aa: CASSYSWLADLYNEQFF
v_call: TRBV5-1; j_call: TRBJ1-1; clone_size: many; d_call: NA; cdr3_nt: TGCGCCAGCAGCATCGTGGCCCGGAACACTGAAGCTTTCTTT; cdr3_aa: CASSIVARNTEAFF
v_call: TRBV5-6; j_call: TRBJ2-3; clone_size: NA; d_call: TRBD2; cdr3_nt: TGTGCCGGGGGGCGAGCGGGGGAACGCACAGATACGCAGTATTTT; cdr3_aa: CAGGRAGERTDTQYF
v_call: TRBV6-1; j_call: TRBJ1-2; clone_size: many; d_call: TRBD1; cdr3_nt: TGTGCCAGCAGTGTCGAGACGGCGGACAGGGGCTATGGCTACACCTTC; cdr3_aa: CASSVETADRGYGYTF
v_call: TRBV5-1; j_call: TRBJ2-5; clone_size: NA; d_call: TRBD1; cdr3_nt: TGCGCCAGCAGCTTACAGGGGAGCCAAGAGACCCAGTACTTC; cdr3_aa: CASSLQGSQETQYF
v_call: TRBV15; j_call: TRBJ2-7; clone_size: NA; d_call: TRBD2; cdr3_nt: TGTGCCACCAGCCCAAGGTTGGCGGGGGGGATTTACGAGCAGTACTTC; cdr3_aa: CATSPRLAGGIYEQYF
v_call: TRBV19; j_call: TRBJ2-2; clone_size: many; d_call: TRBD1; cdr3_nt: TGTGCCAGTATTCGGGACAGAATGTCTCCCGGGGAGCTGTTTTTT; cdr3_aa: CASIRDRMSPGELFF
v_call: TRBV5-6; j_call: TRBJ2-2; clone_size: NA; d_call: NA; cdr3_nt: TGTGCCAGCAGCCCGGACAAGACCGGGGAGCTGTTTTTT; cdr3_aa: CASSPDKTGELFF
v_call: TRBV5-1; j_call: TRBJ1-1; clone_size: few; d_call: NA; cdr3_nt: TGCGCCAGCAGCGGGACCCAGCGGACTGAAGCTTTCTTT; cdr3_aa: CASSGTQRTEAFF
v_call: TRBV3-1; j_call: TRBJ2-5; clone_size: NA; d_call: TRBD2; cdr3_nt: TGTGCCAGCAGCTCCATAGCGGGAGGACTCCAAGAGACCCAGTACTTC; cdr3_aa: CASSSIAGGLQETQYF
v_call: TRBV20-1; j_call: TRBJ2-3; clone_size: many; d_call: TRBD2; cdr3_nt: TGCAGTGCTGGGCGGGGGCTAGCGGGAGGGCCGGGCACAGATACGCAGTATTTT; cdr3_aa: CSAGRGLAGGPGTDTQYF
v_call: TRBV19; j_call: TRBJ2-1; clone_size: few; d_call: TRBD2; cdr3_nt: TGTGCCAGTATAAGGGCTAGCGGGTCCCTGGGTGAGCAGTTCTTC; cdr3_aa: CASIRASGSLGEQFF
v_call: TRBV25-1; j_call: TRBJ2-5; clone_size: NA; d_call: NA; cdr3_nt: TGTGCCACGACTCCTCTTGTTGGCCCTATGCGAGAGACCCAGTACTTC; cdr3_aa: CATTPLVGPMRETQYF
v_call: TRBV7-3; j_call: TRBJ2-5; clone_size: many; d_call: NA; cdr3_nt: TGTGCCAGCAGGGCAACTGGGACTGTTGGGGAGACCCAGTACTTC; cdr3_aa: CASRATGTVGETQYF
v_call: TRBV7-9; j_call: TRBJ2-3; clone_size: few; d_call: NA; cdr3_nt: TGTGCCAGCAGCTCAGAGCGGCCAGATACGCAGTATTTT; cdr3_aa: CASSSERPDTQYF
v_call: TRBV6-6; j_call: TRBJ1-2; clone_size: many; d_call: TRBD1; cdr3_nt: TGTGCCAGCAGAAAAACAGGGGAGGGGCACTATGGCTACACCTTC; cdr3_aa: CASRKTGEGHYGYTF
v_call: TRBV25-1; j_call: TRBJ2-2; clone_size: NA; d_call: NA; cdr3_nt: TGTGCCAGCAGTGGCCCCCGGACCGCTCTAAGACGGACAGCCGGGGAGCTGTTTTTT; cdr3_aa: CASSGPRTALRRTAGELFF
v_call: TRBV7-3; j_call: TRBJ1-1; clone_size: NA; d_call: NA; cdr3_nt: TGTGCCAGCATCCTCCGGGTCCATAACACTGAAGCTTTCTTT; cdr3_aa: CASILRVHNTEAFF
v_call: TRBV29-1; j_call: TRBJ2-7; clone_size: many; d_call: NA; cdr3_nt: TGCAGCGCCCGGAAGACCGGTAACTCCTACGAGCAGTACTTC; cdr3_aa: CSARKTGNSYEQYF
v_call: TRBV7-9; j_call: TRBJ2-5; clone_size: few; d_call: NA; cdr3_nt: TGTGCCAGCAGCTCGTACCAAGAGACCCAGTACTTC; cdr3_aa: CASSSYQETQYF
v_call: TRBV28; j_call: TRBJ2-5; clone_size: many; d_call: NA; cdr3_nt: TGTGCCAGCAGTTTGCAGGAAGGGACCCAGTACTTC; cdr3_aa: CASSLQEGTQYF
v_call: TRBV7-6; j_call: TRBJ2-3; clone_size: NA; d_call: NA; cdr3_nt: TGTGCCAGCAGCTTCGGTTCTAACCGGGGAACAGATACGCAGTATTTT; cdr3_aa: CASSFGSNRGTDTQYF
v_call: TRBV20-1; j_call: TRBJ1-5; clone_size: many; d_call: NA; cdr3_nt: TGCAGTGCCACCACGGGCAATCAGCCCCAGCATTTT; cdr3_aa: CSATTGNQPQHF